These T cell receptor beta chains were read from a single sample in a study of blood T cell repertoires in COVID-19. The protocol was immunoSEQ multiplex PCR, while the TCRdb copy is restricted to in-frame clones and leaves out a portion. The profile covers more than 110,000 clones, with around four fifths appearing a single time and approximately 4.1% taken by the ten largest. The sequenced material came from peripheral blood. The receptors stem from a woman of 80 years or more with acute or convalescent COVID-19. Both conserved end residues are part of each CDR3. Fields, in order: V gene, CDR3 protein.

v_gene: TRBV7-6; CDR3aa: CASSLNFGGPHSPLHF
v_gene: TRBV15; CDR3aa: CATSREMRLENIQYF
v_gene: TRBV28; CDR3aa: CASSSVDAGGLETQYF
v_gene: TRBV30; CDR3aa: CAWSALTGYGQYF
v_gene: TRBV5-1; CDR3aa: CASLPPGASNQPQHF
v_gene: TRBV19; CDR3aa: CASSTRTAHSGANVLTF
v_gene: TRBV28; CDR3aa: CASSLIGGTSYEQYF
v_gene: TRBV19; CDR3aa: CASSMRVPYGYTF
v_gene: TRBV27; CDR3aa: CASSRGTVFMNTEAFF
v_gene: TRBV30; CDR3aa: CAWSVGGNNGYTF
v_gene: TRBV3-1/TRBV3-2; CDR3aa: CASSQDVVGQGAGYGYTF
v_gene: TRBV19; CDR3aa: CASSITGLMNTEAFF
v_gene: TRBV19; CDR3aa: CASKGRGYEQYF
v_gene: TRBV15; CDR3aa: CATSSHRTAYEQYF
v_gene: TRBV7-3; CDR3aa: CASSPQGQEFTHEQYF
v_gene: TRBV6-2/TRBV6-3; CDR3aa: CASSRLRGFMNTEAFF
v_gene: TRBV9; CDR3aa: CASSVSGTGGEKLFF
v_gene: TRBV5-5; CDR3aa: CASSLGGDQPQHF
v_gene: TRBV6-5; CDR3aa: CASRASSGANVLTF
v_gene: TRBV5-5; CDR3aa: CASSYSFVPSGANVLTF
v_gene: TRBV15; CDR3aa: CATSRDRATGWQPQHF
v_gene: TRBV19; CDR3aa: CASSTSRQGTFSNQPQHF
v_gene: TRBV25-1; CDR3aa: CARETGTGRIEQFF
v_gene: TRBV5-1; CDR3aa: CASSFGQADQETQYF
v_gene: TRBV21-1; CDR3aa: CASSTPGDRTYEQYF
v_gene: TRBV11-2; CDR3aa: CASSLYTGLGIGNNEQFF
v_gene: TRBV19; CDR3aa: CASSARRSPQHF
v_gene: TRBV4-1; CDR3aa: CASSQVGLDHTGELFF
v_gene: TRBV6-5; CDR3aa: CASRWGLAGSYEQYF
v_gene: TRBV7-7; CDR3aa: CASSPGTSGGTQYF
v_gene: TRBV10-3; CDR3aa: CAISPGQGDSYNEQFF
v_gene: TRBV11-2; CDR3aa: CASSLDLQIEQFF
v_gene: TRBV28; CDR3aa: CASSGQVYQPQHF
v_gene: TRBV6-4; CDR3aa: CASSDSNGFEQYF
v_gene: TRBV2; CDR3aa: CASRVLEHYEQYF
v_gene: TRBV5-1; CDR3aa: CASSSDRAYEQYF
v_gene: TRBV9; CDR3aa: CASSEGQTHEQFF
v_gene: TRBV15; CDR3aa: CATSRVLRAAEAFF
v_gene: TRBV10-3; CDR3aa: CAIGREGPQETQYF
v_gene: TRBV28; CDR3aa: CASSRLGQGNYGYTF
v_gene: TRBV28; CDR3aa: CASLTGVYSNQPQHF
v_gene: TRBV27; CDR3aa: CASRSGHLSYNEQFF
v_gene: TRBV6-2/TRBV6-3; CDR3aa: CASSIDRVSSYEQYF
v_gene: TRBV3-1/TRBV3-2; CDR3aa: CASSRQGSTEAFF
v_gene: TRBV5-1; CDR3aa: CASSLVGVRGYEQYF